A selection of T cell receptor beta chains follows, all from one sample in a study of cytomegalovirus exposure and HLA in healthy donors. The data were produced by immunoSEQ multiplex PCR, yet TCRdb's version contains in-frame clones alone and is incomplete. In the table there are tens of thousands of clones, 85% to 95% of which are singletons. The source material was PBMCs. These TCRs come from a woman in her late teens or twenties in good health and CMV-seronegative. The CDR3 runs from the conserved cysteine through the conserved F or W. A D gene is named only where the DNA matches it firmly. Clone size is shown for a subset of rows, as once, few, many or a class of expanded clone.

d_call: TRBD1
v_call: TRBV28
clone_size: -
j_call: TRBJ2-5
cdr3_aa: CASRDSGQGDLETQYF
cdr3_nt: TGTGCCAGCAGGGATTCGGGACAGGGGGACTTAGAGACCCAGTACTTC

d_call: -
v_call: TRBV14
clone_size: -
j_call: TRBJ1-6
cdr3_aa: CASSQDLGGSYNSPLHF
cdr3_nt: TGTGCCAGCAGCCAAGATCTCGGTGGCTCCTATAATTCACCCCTCCACTTT

d_call: TRBD1
v_call: TRBV10-3
clone_size: -
j_call: TRBJ1-2
cdr3_aa: CAISLQGFVRYTF
cdr3_nt: TGTGCCATCAGCCTACAGGGGTTTGTAAGGTACACCTTC

d_call: -
v_call: TRBV2
clone_size: once
j_call: TRBJ2-1
cdr3_aa: CASRDINGNEQFF
cdr3_nt: TGTGCCAGCCGGGATATAAATGGGAATGAGCAGTTCTTC

d_call: -
v_call: TRBV9
clone_size: -
j_call: TRBJ1-1
cdr3_aa: CASSVDHRPNTEAFF
cdr3_nt: TGTGCCAGCAGCGTAGATCACAGACCGAACACTGAAGCTTTCTTT

d_call: TRBD2
v_call: TRBV29-1
clone_size: -
j_call: TRBJ2-7
cdr3_aa: CSVGRGGPYEQYF
cdr3_nt: TGCAGCGTTGGGCGGGGGGGACCCTACGAGCAGTACTTC

d_call: TRBD2
v_call: TRBV28
clone_size: -
j_call: TRBJ2-3
cdr3_aa: CASSFYSPLAAKDTQYF
cdr3_nt: TGTGCCAGCAGTTTTTACTCCCCACTAGCGGCCAAAGATACGCAGTATTTT

d_call: -
v_call: TRBV5-4
clone_size: -
j_call: TRBJ1-1
cdr3_aa: CASSLGGGRPFF
cdr3_nt: TGTGCCAGCAGCTTGGGGGGGGGCCGTCCTTTCTTT

d_call: TRBD2
v_call: TRBV4-1
clone_size: -
j_call: TRBJ2-1
cdr3_aa: CASSQSSGGGNEQFF
cdr3_nt: TGCGCCAGCAGCCAAAGTTCGGGAGGGGGCAATGAGCAGTTCTTC

d_call: -
v_call: TRBV9
clone_size: -
j_call: TRBJ1-4
cdr3_aa: CASSVGDLGTGEKLFF
cdr3_nt: TGTGCCAGCAGCGTAGGAGACTTGGGTACCGGAGAAAAACTGTTTTTT

d_call: -
v_call: TRBV15
clone_size: -
j_call: TRBJ2-2
cdr3_aa: CASQSGAFAGELFF
cdr3_nt: TGTGCCTCACAATCTGGGGCGTTCGCCGGGGAGCTGTTTTTT

d_call: TRBD2
v_call: TRBV5-4
clone_size: -
j_call: TRBJ2-3
cdr3_aa: CASSRAGGRGRTDTQYF
cdr3_nt: TGTGCCAGCAGCCGCGCGGGTGGGAGGGGACGCACAGATACGCAGTATTTT

d_call: TRBD1
v_call: TRBV7-2
clone_size: -
j_call: TRBJ1-5
cdr3_aa: CASSSRQGYQPQHF
cdr3_nt: TGTGCCAGCAGCTCCCGACAGGGCTATCAGCCCCAGCATTTT

d_call: TRBD2
v_call: TRBV14
clone_size: -
j_call: TRBJ2-2
cdr3_aa: CASSLAGGPGELFF
cdr3_nt: TGTGCCAGCAGCCTAGCGGGGGGTCCCGGGGAGCTGTTTTTT

d_call: -
v_call: TRBV7-6
clone_size: -
j_call: TRBJ2-1
cdr3_aa: CASSSQGGRPGDEQFF
cdr3_nt: TGTGCCAGCAGCTCCCAAGGGGGACGCCCCGGGGATGAGCAGTTCTTC

d_call: TRBD2
v_call: TRBV5-1
clone_size: -
j_call: TRBJ2-3
cdr3_aa: CASSIGTSGTTDTQYF
cdr3_nt: TGCGCCAGCAGCATCGGGACTAGCGGGACCACAGATACGCAGTATTTT

d_call: -
v_call: TRBV6-1
clone_size: -
j_call: TRBJ1-3
cdr3_aa: CASSDGRISGNTIYF
cdr3_nt: TGTGCCAGCAGCGACGGGAGGATCTCTGGAAACACCATATATTTT

d_call: -
v_call: TRBV9
clone_size: once
j_call: TRBJ1-2
cdr3_aa: CASSGSQGVGGYTF
cdr3_nt: TGTGCCAGCAGCGGATCACAGGGAGTCGGTGGCTACACCTTC

d_call: -
v_call: TRBV5-4
clone_size: -
j_call: TRBJ2-2
cdr3_aa: CASSITGINTGELFF
cdr3_nt: TGTGCCAGCAGCATTACAGGGATTAACACCGGGGAGCTGTTTTTT

d_call: TRBD2
v_call: TRBV7-2
clone_size: -
j_call: TRBJ2-1
cdr3_aa: CASSLTAGAHNEQFF
cdr3_nt: TGTGCCAGCAGCCTAACAGCGGGAGCACACAATGAGCAGTTCTTC

d_call: TRBD2
v_call: TRBV6-6
clone_size: -
j_call: TRBJ2-5
cdr3_aa: CASSYWREQETQYF
cdr3_nt: TGTGCCAGCAGTTACTGGCGGGAGCAAGAGACCCAGTACTTC

d_call: TRBD2
v_call: TRBV7-9
clone_size: -
j_call: TRBJ2-3
cdr3_aa: CASSFMTSGVQAF
cdr3_nt: TGTGCCAGCAGCTTCATGACTAGCGGGGTCCAGGCTTTT

d_call: -
v_call: TRBV10-1
clone_size: -
j_call: TRBJ2-1
cdr3_aa: CASSESKPQGYNEQFF
cdr3_nt: TGCGCCAGCAGTGAGTCGAAACCCCAGGGCTACAATGAGCAGTTCTTC

d_call: TRBD2
v_call: TRBV5-1
clone_size: -
j_call: TRBJ2-1
cdr3_aa: CASSWTRNEQFF
cdr3_nt: TGCGCCAGCAGCTGGACTAGGAATGAGCAGTTCTTC

d_call: TRBD1
v_call: TRBV19
clone_size: -
j_call: TRBJ1-5
cdr3_aa: CASIPRGDSNQPQHF
cdr3_nt: TGTGCCAGTATCCCCAGGGGGGATAGCAATCAGCCCCAGCATTTT

d_call: TRBD1
v_call: TRBV14
clone_size: few
j_call: TRBJ2-2
cdr3_aa: CASSQEYGTGKDGELFF
cdr3_nt: TGTGCCAGCAGCCAAGAATACGGGACAGGGAAAGACGGGGAGCTGTTTTTT

d_call: -
v_call: TRBV7-2
clone_size: -
j_call: TRBJ1-5
cdr3_aa: CASSLRGNQPQHF
cdr3_nt: TGTGCCAGCAGCTTACGTGGCAATCAGCCCCAGCATTTT

d_call: -
v_call: TRBV5-1
clone_size: -
j_call: TRBJ1-4
cdr3_aa: CASSLDGQLNEKLFF
cdr3_nt: TGCGCCAGCAGCTTGGATGGACAGCTTAATGAAAAACTGTTTTTT

d_call: -
v_call: TRBV10-1
clone_size: -
j_call: TRBJ2-6
cdr3_aa: CASSVGGSGANVLTF
cdr3_nt: TGCGCCAGCAGTGTCGGGGGCTCTGGGGCCAACGTCCTGACTTTC

d_call: TRBD1
v_call: TRBV29-1
clone_size: -
j_call: TRBJ1-2
cdr3_aa: CSVANRTGGLHGYTF
cdr3_nt: TGCAGCGTTGCCAACCGGACAGGAGGATTGCATGGCTACACCTTC

d_call: -
v_call: TRBV10-2
clone_size: -
j_call: TRBJ2-5
cdr3_aa: CASSEGGSMRETQYF
cdr3_nt: TGCGCCAGCAGTGAAGGTGGCAGTATGAGGGAGACCCAGTACTTC

d_call: -
v_call: TRBV2
clone_size: -
j_call: TRBJ2-6
cdr3_aa: CASSEVGAGRHSGANVLTF
cdr3_nt: TGTGCCAGCAGTGAAGTCGGGGCGGGACGACACTCTGGGGCCAACGTCCTGACTTTC

d_call: -
v_call: TRBV6-1
clone_size: -
j_call: TRBJ1-4
cdr3_aa: CASDPGYREKLFF
cdr3_nt: TGTGCCAGCGACCCAGGGTATCGCGAAAAACTGTTTTTT

d_call: TRBD1
v_call: TRBV29-1
clone_size: -
j_call: TRBJ1-2
cdr3_aa: CSVDGGTAYGYTF
cdr3_nt: TGCAGCGTTGATGGGGGGACAGCCTATGGCTACACCTTC

d_call: -
v_call: TRBV2
clone_size: -
j_call: TRBJ2-2
cdr3_aa: CASGLGGAVTGELFF
cdr3_nt: TGTGCCAGCGGTCTAGGGGGGGCTGTGACCGGGGAGCTGTTTTTT

d_call: -
v_call: TRBV2
clone_size: -
j_call: TRBJ2-3
cdr3_aa: CASSAALAFRADTQYF
cdr3_nt: TGTGCCAGCAGTGCAGCCCTAGCGTTCCGGGCAGATACGCAGTATTTT

d_call: TRBD1
v_call: TRBV18
clone_size: -
j_call: TRBJ2-5
cdr3_aa: CASSPTGGETQYF
cdr3_nt: TGTGCCAGCTCACCAACAGGGGGAGAGACCCAGTACTTC

d_call: -
v_call: TRBV4-3
clone_size: -
j_call: TRBJ2-1
cdr3_aa: CASSQDDREQFF
cdr3_nt: TGCGCCAGCAGCCAAGATGACAGGGAGCAGTTCTTC

d_call: -
v_call: TRBV27
clone_size: -
j_call: TRBJ1-2
cdr3_aa: CASTQTVRANRPPNYGYTF
cdr3_nt: TGTGCCAGCACCCAGACCGTCAGGGCAAACCGACCCCCTAACTATGGCTACACCTTC

d_call: -
v_call: TRBV10-3
clone_size: -
j_call: TRBJ1-1
cdr3_aa: CAISGGDGTEAFF
cdr3_nt: TGTGCCATCAGTGGGGGGGATGGGACTGAAGCTTTCTTT

d_call: -
v_call: TRBV6-4
clone_size: -
j_call: TRBJ2-2
cdr3_aa: CARGQNTGELFF
cdr3_nt: TGTGCCAGGGGGCAGAACACCGGGGAGCTGTTTTTT

d_call: -
v_call: TRBV11-3
clone_size: once
j_call: TRBJ1-1
cdr3_aa: CASSFRGGSTEAFF
cdr3_nt: TGTGCCAGCAGCTTCAGGGGCGGTTCGACTGAAGCTTTCTTT

d_call: -
v_call: TRBV19
clone_size: once
j_call: TRBJ2-2
cdr3_aa: CASSIFRANTGELFF
cdr3_nt: TGTGCCAGTAGTATTTTCCGAGCGAACACCGGGGAGCTGTTTTTT

d_call: TRBD1
v_call: TRBV16
clone_size: -
j_call: TRBJ2-1
cdr3_aa: CASSLTGQGNEQFF
cdr3_nt: TGTGCCAGCAGCCTAACGGGACAGGGGAATGAGCAGTTCTTC

d_call: TRBD1
v_call: TRBV4-1
clone_size: -
j_call: TRBJ2-3
cdr3_aa: CASSHKPGQPSTDTQYF
cdr3_nt: TGCGCCAGCAGCCATAAACCGGGACAGCCTAGCACAGATACGCAGTATTTT

d_call: -
v_call: TRBV7-9
clone_size: -
j_call: TRBJ1-4
cdr3_aa: CASSRAGRFGEKLFF
cdr3_nt: TGTGCCAGCAGCCGCGCAGGGAGGTTCGGTGAAAAACTGTTTTTT

d_call: -
v_call: TRBV18
clone_size: -
j_call: TRBJ1-1
cdr3_aa: CASSTFTEAFF
cdr3_nt: TGTGCCAGCTCAACATTCACTGAAGCTTTCTTT

d_call: -
v_call: TRBV5-4
clone_size: -
j_call: TRBJ2-2
cdr3_aa: CASSYRLGGTGELFF
cdr3_nt: TGTGCCAGCAGCTATCGACTAGGAGGTACCGGGGAGCTGTTTTTT

d_call: -
v_call: TRBV4-1
clone_size: -
j_call: TRBJ1-5
cdr3_aa: CASSQSGRDWVEPQHF
cdr3_nt: TGCGCCAGCAGCCAGTCGGGCCGGGATTGGGTCGAGCCCCAGCATTTT

d_call: TRBD2
v_call: TRBV10-2
clone_size: -
j_call: TRBJ2-3
cdr3_aa: CASSERAGGWDTQYF
cdr3_nt: TGCGCCAGCAGTGAGAGAGCGGGAGGGTGGGATACGCAGTATTTT

d_call: TRBD1
v_call: TRBV7-8
clone_size: once
j_call: TRBJ1-6
cdr3_aa: CASSQPRTGLSPLHF
cdr3_nt: TGTGCCAGCAGCCAACCTCGGACAGGCCTTTCACCCCTCCACTTT

d_call: TRBD2
v_call: TRBV13
clone_size: -
j_call: TRBJ2-5
cdr3_aa: CASSFLAGGQETQYF
cdr3_nt: TGTGCCAGCAGCTTTTTAGCGGGGGGCCAAGAGACCCAGTACTTC

d_call: TRBD2
v_call: TRBV5-6
clone_size: -
j_call: TRBJ2-5
cdr3_aa: CASSLGGLAETQYF
cdr3_nt: TGTGCCAGCAGCTTAGGAGGACTAGCTGAGACCCAGTACTTC

d_call: -
v_call: TRBV11-3
clone_size: -
j_call: TRBJ2-2
cdr3_aa: CASSLDSATGELFF
cdr3_nt: TGTGCCAGCAGCTTAGATTCCGCGACCGGGGAGCTGTTTTTT

d_call: -
v_call: TRBV5-1
clone_size: -
j_call: TRBJ2-5
cdr3_aa: CASSLSSPETQYF
cdr3_nt: TGCGCCAGCAGCTTGAGTAGCCCCGAGACCCAGTACTTC

d_call: TRBD1
v_call: TRBV27
clone_size: -
j_call: TRBJ1-5
cdr3_aa: CASSLYRGTGSNQPQHF
cdr3_nt: TGTGCCAGCAGCTTATACCGGGGGACAGGTAGCAATCAGCCCCAGCATTTT

d_call: TRBD2
v_call: TRBV6-1
clone_size: -
j_call: TRBJ2-1
cdr3_aa: CASGGLAGNEQFF
cdr3_nt: TGTGCCAGCGGGGGACTAGCGGGCAATGAGCAGTTCTTC

d_call: -
v_call: TRBV6-1
clone_size: -
j_call: TRBJ2-4
cdr3_aa: CASSDRGRGGNIQYF
cdr3_nt: TGTGCCAGCAGTGATCGAGGGCGGGGCGGAAACATTCAGTACTTC

d_call: -
v_call: TRBV13
clone_size: -
j_call: TRBJ2-3
cdr3_aa: CASSLELRGSSTDTQYF
cdr3_nt: TGTGCCAGCAGCTTAGAGTTGCGGGGTTCTAGCACAGATACGCAGTATTTT